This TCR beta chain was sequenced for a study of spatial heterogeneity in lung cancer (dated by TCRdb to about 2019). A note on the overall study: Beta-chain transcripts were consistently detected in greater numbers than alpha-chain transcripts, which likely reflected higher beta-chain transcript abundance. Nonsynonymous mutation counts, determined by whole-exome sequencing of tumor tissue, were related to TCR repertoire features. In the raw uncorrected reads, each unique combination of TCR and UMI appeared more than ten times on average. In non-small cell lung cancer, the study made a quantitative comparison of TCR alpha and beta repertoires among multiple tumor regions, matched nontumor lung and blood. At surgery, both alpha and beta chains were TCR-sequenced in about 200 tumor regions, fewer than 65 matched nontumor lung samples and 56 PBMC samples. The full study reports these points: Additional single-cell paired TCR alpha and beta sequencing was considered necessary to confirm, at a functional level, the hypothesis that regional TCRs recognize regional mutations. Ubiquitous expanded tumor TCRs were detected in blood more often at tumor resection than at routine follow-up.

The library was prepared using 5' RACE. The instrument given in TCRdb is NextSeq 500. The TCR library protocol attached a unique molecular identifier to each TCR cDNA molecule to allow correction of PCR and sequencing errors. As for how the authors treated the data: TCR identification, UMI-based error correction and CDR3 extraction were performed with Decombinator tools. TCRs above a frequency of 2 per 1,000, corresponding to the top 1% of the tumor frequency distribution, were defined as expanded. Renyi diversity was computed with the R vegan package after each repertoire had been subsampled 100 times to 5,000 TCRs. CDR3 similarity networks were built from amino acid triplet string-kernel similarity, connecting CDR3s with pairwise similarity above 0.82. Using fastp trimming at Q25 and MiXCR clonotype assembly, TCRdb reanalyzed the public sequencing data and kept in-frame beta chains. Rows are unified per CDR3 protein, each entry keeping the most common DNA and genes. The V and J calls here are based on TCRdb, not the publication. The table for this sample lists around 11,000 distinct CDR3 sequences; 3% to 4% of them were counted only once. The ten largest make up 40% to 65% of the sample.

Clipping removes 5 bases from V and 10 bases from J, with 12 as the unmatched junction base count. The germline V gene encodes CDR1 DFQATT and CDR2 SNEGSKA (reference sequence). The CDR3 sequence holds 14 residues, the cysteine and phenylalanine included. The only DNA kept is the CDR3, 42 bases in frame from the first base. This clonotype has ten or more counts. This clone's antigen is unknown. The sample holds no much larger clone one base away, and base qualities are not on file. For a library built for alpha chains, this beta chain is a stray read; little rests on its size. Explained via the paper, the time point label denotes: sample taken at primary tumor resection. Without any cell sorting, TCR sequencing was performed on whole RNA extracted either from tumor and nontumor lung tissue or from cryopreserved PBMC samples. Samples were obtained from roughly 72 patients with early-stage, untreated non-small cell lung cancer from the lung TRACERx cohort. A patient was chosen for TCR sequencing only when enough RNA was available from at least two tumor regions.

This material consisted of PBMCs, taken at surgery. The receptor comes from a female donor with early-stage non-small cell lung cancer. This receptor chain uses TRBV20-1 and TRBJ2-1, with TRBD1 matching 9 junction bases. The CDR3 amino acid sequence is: CSAEPGQGGAEQFF. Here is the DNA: TGCAGTGCTGAACCGGGACAGGGAGGAGCCGAGCAGTTCTTC.